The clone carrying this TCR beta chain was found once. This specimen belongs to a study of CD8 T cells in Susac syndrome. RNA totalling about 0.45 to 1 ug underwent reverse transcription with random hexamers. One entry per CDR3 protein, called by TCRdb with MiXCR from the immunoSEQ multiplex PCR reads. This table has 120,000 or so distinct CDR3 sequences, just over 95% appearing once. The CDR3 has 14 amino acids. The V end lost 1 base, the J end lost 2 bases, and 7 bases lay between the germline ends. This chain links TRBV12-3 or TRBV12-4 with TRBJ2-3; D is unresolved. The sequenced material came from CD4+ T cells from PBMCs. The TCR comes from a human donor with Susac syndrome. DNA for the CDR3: TGTGCCAGCAGTTTAGATGGCTTCACAGATACGCAGTATTTT. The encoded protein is CASSLDGFTDTQYF.